This section outlines one T cell receptor (beta chain) sequence together with its context. Its antigen remains unidentified. The record has no base qualities; no much larger clone is one base away. TCRbeta CDR3 regions were amplified from genomic DNA by means of the immunoSEQ Assay, a bias-controlled multiplex PCR. As for the original processing: The number of nucleated cells in each sample was estimated by amplification of reference gene primers within the assay. Sequence reads were collapsed and filtered to measure the absolute abundance of every unique TCRbeta CDR3 rearrangement. For each sample, productive Simpson clonality was calculated as the square root of Simpson's diversity index over productive rearrangements. TCRdb stores this immuneACCESS table with in-frame sequences only. Part of the clones is absent; in the studies checked, under half of the shortfall reflects unresolved V genes, and no reason is known for the rest. The DNA was the basis for D and trimming; V, J and clone size are from that table. The sample table records some 70,000 clones; about nine tenths of these occur just once. The ten largest clones add up to 6% to 7% of the sample.

The germline V gene yields SGHRS for CDR1 and YFSETQ for CDR2. From cysteine to phenylalanine, the CDR3 is 15 amino acids long. The sequence is cut down to CDR3 DNA, 45 bases in frame from base 1. Relative to germline, V is missing 2 bases and J is missing 4 bases, with 8 bases of the junction outside any gene match. The data are from a study of blood T cell repertoires in COVID-19 (dated by TCRdb to about 2020). About the study as a whole: Collaborator samples came from the United States, Italy and Spain and covered acute and convalescent phases of COVID-19. The prospective study material was composed of cDNA or gDNA derived from T cells, B-cell-depleted T cells, or PBMCs. Deeply sampled blood TCRbeta repertoires from subjects exposed to, actively infected with, or recovered from COVID-19 were included in the dataset. A freely available public database, intended as a resource for researchers studying the immune response to SARS-CoV-2, is where the repertoires were released. The samples were drawn from two sources: the first 160 participants of the ongoing ImmuneRACE study, and fewer than 1,500 subjects contributed by 6 global collaborators. A de-identified subject ID, COVID-19 status, age in years and sex were almost always included in the sample metadata. Where available, HLA class I and class II types were obtained from metadata supplied by the sample provider rather than from assay-based typing.

Study-level results and caveats: The amount of clinical and demographic metadata varied by source and participant and was provided uncurated.

Each collaborating institution followed its own protocols to collect whole blood in K2EDTA tubes. For TCRbeta analysis, collaborators shipped samples as frozen whole blood, isolated PBMCs, or DNA extracted from either of those sample types. The sequence derives from a man aged 50-59 years with active COVID-19. The V and J segments used are TRBV5-1 and TRBJ2-7; TRBD1 fits 8 bases in the junction. Sample: peripheral blood. CDR3 sequence: CASSFLQGGQYEQYF. The DNA sequence is as follows: TGCGCCAGCAGCTTTTTACAGGGGGGACAGTACGAGCAGTACTTC. The CDR3, completed at both ends by the reference TRBV5-1 and TRBJ2-7 genes, gives the full variable domain KAGVTQTPRYLIKTRGQQVTLSCSPISGHRSVSWYQQTPGQGLQFLFEYFSETQRNKGNFPGRFSGRQFSNSRSEMNVSTLELGDSALYLCASSFLQGGQYEQYFGPGTRLTVT.